This T cell receptor beta chain was sequenced for a study of control samples from healthy donors and cancer patients. Sequencing used immunoSEQ multiplex PCR; TCRdb keeps in-frame clones, though not all of them. The sample holds 130,000 or so clones, roughly nine tenths seen once. The TCR was taken from a man between 18 and 29 years old in good health. The sample consisted of blood.

The CDR3 sequence: CASSYPQGSVDGELFF. The CDR3 DNA reads TGTGCCAGCAGTTACCCACAGGGCAGCGTCGACGGGGAGCTGTTTTTT. The chain carries TRBV6-6 and TRBJ2-2; possible D gene TRBD1, 6 bases. Germline V lookup: CDR1 MNHNY, CDR2 SVGAGI (reference sequence). The V end lost 2 bases, the J end lost 7 bases, and 17 bases lay between the germline ends. The CDR3 length is 16 residues.